The 14 T cell receptor beta chains in this list originate from one sample, sequenced in a study of early T cells in non-severe SARS-CoV-2 infection. Using its own MiXCR run on the 5' RACE reads, TCRdb lists one record per CDR3 protein. The table has roughly 63,000 distinct CDR3 sequences, 10% to 15% seen once; the top ten hold about 4.7%. Input material: whole blood. The receptors were sampled from an adult who was a healthcare worker with PCR-confirmed SARS-CoV-2 infection or an uninfected control (not recorded which).

This clonotype was detected only a few times. The chain carries TRBV19 and TRBJ2-7; 8 positions match TRBD1. The CDR3 is 15 residues long. CDR1 and CDR2 from the germline V gene are LNHDA and SQIVND (reference sequence). V gave up 3 bases and J gave up 5 bases; unmatched junction bases: 9. Here the CDR3 reads CASSIGTGRANEQYF. CDR3 bases: TGTGCCAGTAGTATCGGGACAGGAAGGGCCAACGAGCAGTACTTC.

This clonotype was counted many times. V gene TRBV20-1 combines with J gene TRBJ2-3; the match to TRBD2 covers 8 bases. The CDR3 is made up of 14 amino acids. J gave up 1 base and V 3 bases, and 3 bases lay outside the gene matches. Germline V gives CDR1 DFQATT, CDR2 SNEGSKA (reference sequence). The CDR3 is CSASYSGGTDTQYF. The CDR3 DNA reads as TGCAGTGCTAGTTATAGCGGGGGCACAGATACGCAGTATTTT.

This chain joins TRBV6-2 or TRBV6-3 and TRBJ1-1, with D hard to call. This CDR3 region has 13 residues. Germline V gene lookup returns CDR1 MNHEY and CDR2 SVGEGT. V was shortened by 4 bases and J by 4 bases, with 10 bases between the two germline ends. CDR3 protein: CASSLGSGTEAFF. Here the CDR3 DNA reads TGTGCCAGCAGTTTGGGAAGTGGCACTGAAGCTTTCTTT.

This clonotype was seen repeatedly, ten times or more. V is TRBV7-6 and J is TRBJ2-3, with D maybe TRBD1 (6 bases). This CDR3 has 16 amino acids. V was cut by 0 bases and J by 6 bases, with 16 bases left in between. CDR1 is SGHVS, CDR2 FNYEAQ, per germline. DNA for the CDR3: TGTGCCAGCAGCTTAGCCCTGGTGGGGGCGACGGATACGCAGTATTTT. Amino acid sequence: CASSLALVGATDTQYF.

This clonotype was counted many times. The rearrangement joins TRBV12-3 or TRBV12-4 to TRBJ2-7; D not resolved. V was trimmed by 5 bases and J by 5 bases, leaving 10 bases between them. The CDR3 sequence is 12 residues long. CDR3 in amino acids: CASSRMSHEQYF. DNA of the CDR3: TGTGCCAGCAGTCGAATGAGCCACGAGCAGTACTTC.

The chain uses TRBV4-2 and TRBJ1-1; tentative D call: TRBD1 (5 bases). There are 15 residues in the CDR3. V was trimmed by 3 bases and J by 3 bases, leaving 14 bases between them. The germline V gene encodes CDR1 LGHNA and CDR2 YNFKEQ. CDR3 in amino acids: CASSQTFSGDTEAFF. The CDR3 DNA is TGTGCCAGCAGCCAGACTTTCTCGGGGGACACTGAAGCTTTCTTT.

This clonotype was observed many times. This chain uses TRBV6-1 with TRBJ1-4; no firm D call. Looked up from germline, CDR1 is MNHNS and CDR2 is SASEGT. Deletions cut 2 bases from V and 10 bases from J, with 5 bases between. CDR3 length: 11 amino acids. CDR3 sequence: CASSESGKLFF. The CDR3 DNA reads as TGTGCCAGCAGTGAATCGGGAAAACTGTTTTTT.

This clonotype has at least ten counts. The chain has TRBV5-6 and TRBJ2-1; 11 bases align to TRBD1. Trimming at V came to 2 bases and at J to 4 bases, leaving 2 bases not matched to a gene. Per germline, CDR1 SGHDT and CDR2 YYEEEE. The CDR3 extends over 15 amino acids. The CDR3 nucleotides are TGTGCCAGCAGCTTAGGACAGGGGGCTTACAATGAGCAGTTCTTC. This codes for CASSLGQGAYNEQFF. Filled out from reference TRBV5-6 and TRBJ2-1, the complete variable domain reads DAGVTQSPTHLIKTRGQQVTLRCSPKSGHDTVSWYQQALGQGPQFIFQYYEEEERQRGNFPDRFSGHQFPNYSSELNVNALLLGDSALYLCASSLGQGAYNEQFFGPGTRLTVL.

This clonotype appeared many times. The CDR3 region is CASSIFGQGNQPQHF. Here the CDR3 DNA reads TGTGCCAGTAGTATCTTCGGACAGGGCAATCAGCCCCAGCATTTT. The chain couples TRBV19 to TRBJ1-5; 7 bases agree with TRBD1. V lost 3 bases to trimming and J lost 2 bases; unmatched junction nucleotides: 4. The CDR3 length is 15 residues. The germline CDR1 and CDR2 sequences are LNHDA and SQIVND (reference sequence).

This clonotype came up many times. The chain carries TRBV6-5 and TRBJ1-6; 7 bases line up with TRBD1. This CDR3 is built from 16 residues. From germline, CDR1 is MNHEY and CDR2 SVGAGI. With V trimmed by 5 bases and J by 7 bases, 11 bases remained unmatched. CDR3 residues: CASSRYPGQINSPLHF. The CDR3 bases are TGTGCCAGCAGTCGATATCCGGGACAGATCAATTCACCCCTCCACTTT.

The chain employs TRBV7-3 and TRBJ2-2; no firm D call. This CDR3 is built from 14 residues. Germline CDR1 is SGHTA and CDR2 is FQGTGA. Trimming removed 6 bases at V and 0 bases at J, with 8 bases between. CDR3 loop: CASSSQSNTGELFF. Written as DNA, the CDR3 is TGTGCCAGCAGTTCGCAGTCGAACACCGGGGAGCTGTTTTTT.

This clonotype has more than one count but fewer than ten. V and J are TRBV30 and TRBJ1-2; a weak D match, TRBD1 (5 bases). The CDR3 has 15 residues. V dropped 0 bases and J dropped 2 bases, with 13 bases sitting between them. Germline CDR1 and CDR2: GTSNPN and SVGIG (reference sequence). This chain's CDR3 is CAWSVLRGGNYGYTF. The CDR3 nucleotides are TGTGCCTGGAGTGTACTCCGGGGGGGAAACTATGGCTACACCTTC.

This clonotype was recorded at least ten times. This chain links TRBV12-3 or TRBV12-4 with TRBJ1-5; D is unresolved. The CDR3 loop spans 16 amino acids. Trimming shortened V by 6 bases and J by 2 bases, and 17 bases separated the two germline ends. CDR3 in DNA: TGTGCCAGCAGCCTGGTAGGCCCCGGGGGCAATCAGCCCCAGCATTTT. As protein: CASSLVGPGGNQPQHF.

The sample holds many counts of this clonotype. The chain employs TRBV20-1 and TRBJ1-6; 8 positions agree with TRBD1. The trim removed 3 bases at V and 7 bases at J, leaving 5 bases unmatched. The CDR3 loop spans 14 amino acids. Looked up from germline, CDR1 is DFQATT and CDR2 is SNEGSKA (reference sequence). CDR3 loop: CSARGGQANSPLHF. In nucleotides, the CDR3 is TGCAGTGCTAGGGGGGGACAGGCGAATTCACCCCTCCACTTT.